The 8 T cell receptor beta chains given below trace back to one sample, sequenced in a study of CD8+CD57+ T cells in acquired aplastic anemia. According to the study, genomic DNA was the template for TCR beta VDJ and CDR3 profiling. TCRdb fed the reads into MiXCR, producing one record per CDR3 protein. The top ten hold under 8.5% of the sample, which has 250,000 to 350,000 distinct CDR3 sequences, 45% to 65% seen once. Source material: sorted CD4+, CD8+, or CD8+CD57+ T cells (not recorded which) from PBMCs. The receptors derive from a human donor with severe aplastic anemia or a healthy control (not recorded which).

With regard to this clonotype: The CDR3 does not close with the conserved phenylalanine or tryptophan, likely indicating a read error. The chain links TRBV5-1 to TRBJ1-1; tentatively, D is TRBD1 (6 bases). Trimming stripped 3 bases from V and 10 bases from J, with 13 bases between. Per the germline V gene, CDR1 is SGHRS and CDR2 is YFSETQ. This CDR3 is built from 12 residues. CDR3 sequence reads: CASSSSGVGAFC. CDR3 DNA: TGCGCCAGCAGCTCGTCAGGGGTTGGAGCTTTCTGT.

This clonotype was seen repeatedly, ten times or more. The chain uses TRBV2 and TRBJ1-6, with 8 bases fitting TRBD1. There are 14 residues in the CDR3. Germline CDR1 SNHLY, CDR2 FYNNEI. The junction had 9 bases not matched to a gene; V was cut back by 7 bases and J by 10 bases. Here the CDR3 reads CASTGTGPQSPLHF. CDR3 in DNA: TGTGCCAGCACTGGGACAGGTCCCCAGTCACCCCTCCACTTT.

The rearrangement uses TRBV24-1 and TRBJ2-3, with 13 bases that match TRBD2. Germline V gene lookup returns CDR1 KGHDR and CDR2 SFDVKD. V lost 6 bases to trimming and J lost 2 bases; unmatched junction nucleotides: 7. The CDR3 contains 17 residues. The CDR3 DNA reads TGTGCCACCAGTCCTAGGACTAGCGGGAGTCCCACAGATACGCAGTATTTT. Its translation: CATSPRTSGSPTDTQYF.

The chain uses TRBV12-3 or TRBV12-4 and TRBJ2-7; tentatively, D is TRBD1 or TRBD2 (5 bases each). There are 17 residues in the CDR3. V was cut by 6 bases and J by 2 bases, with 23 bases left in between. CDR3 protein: CASSPLPPGAFPYEQYF. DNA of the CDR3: TGTGCCAGCAGCCCCCTACCTCCCGGGGCCTTTCCCTACGAGCAGTACTTC.

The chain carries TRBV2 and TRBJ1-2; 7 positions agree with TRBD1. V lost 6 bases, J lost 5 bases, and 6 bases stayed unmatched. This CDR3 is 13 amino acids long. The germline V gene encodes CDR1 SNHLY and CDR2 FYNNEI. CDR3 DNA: TGTGCCAGCAGCGTAATGACAGGGTATGGCTACACCTTC. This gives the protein CASSVMTGYGYTF.

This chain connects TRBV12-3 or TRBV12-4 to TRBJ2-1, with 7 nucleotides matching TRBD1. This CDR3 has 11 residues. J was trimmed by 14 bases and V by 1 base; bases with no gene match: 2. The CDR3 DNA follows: TGTGCCAGCAGTTTAGTAGGACAGGAGTTCTTC. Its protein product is CASSLVGQEFF.

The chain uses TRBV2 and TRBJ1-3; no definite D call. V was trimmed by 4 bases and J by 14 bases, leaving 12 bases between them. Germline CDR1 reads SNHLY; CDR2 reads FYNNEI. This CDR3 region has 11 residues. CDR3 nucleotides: TGTGCCAGCAGTGGTTCGGTTCCCGTATATTTT. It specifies CASSGSVPVYF.

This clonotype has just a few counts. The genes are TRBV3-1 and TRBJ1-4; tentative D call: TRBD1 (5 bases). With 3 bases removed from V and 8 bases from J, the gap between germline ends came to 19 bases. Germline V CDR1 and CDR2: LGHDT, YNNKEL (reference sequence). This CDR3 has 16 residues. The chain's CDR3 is CASSQGGLTRGEKLFF. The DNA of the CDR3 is TGTGCCAGCAGCCAGGGGGGGTTGACTCGGGGAGAAAAACTGTTTTTT.